Listed below are T cell receptor beta chains from one sample, sequenced in a study of OX40 agonist ivuxolimab in advanced cancers. Using immunoSEQ multiplex PCR, the repertoire was profiled, and TCRdb retains in-frame clones only, with some absent. The sample gives 60,000 or so clones, 70% to 90% of which show up once; roughly 3.5% is in the top ten. The input for sequencing was CD4+ or CD8+ T cells sorted from blood, taken in a trial of the OX40 agonist ivuxolimab. The receptors stem from an adult with an advanced solid tumor such as melanoma, head and neck, liver or kidney cancer. Each CDR3 is given with its conserved first and last residue. Fields, in order: clone size, V gene, D gene, J gene, CDR3 protein, CDR3 DNA. The D gene is left open where the match is weak. Expanded clones are given a class, and other clones once, few, many or no size at all.

>.|TRBV9|.|TRBJ2-5
CASSVQGWEETQYF
TGTGCCAGCAGCGTCCAGGGGTGGGAAGAGACCCAGTACTTC
>once|TRBV7-2|TRBD2|TRBJ2-3
CASSLGAGELQYF
TGTGCCAGCAGCTTAGGGGCGGGAGAGCTGCAGTATTTT
>few|TRBV2|TRBD2|TRBJ2-4
CASSGGLAQANIQYF
TGTGCCAGCAGTGGTGGACTAGCTCAGGCAAACATTCAGTACTTC
>.|TRBV7-8|.|TRBJ2-5
CASSDGETQYF
TGTGCCAGCAGCGACGGGGAGACCCAGTACTTC
>.|TRBV10-3|.|TRBJ1-6
CAAAWGYNSPLHF
TGTGCCGCCGCCTGGGGGTATAATTCACCCCTCCACTTT
>.|TRBV27|TRBD2|TRBJ2-7
CASSLGSGGSYEQYF
TGTGCCAGCAGTTTAGGTAGCGGGGGATCCTACGAGCAGTACTTC
>.|TRBV11-3|.|TRBJ1-3
CASSSNEGNTIYF
TGTGCCAGCAGCTCCAATGAGGGAAACACCATATATTTT
>.|TRBV7-6|.|TRBJ1-6
CASSLGGPSSYNSPLHF
TGTGCCAGCAGCTTAGGGGGCCCCAGCTCCTATAATTCACCCCTCCACTTT
>.|TRBV6-5|TRBD1|TRBJ1-1
CASSYSSGQGGTEAFF
TGTGCCAGCAGTTACTCCTCGGGACAGGGGGGCACTGAAGCTTTCTTT
>.|TRBV19|TRBD1|TRBJ1-1
CASSIAQGGGTEAFF
TGTGCCAGTAGTATAGCCCAGGGGGGTGGCACTGAAGCTTTCTTT
>once|TRBV2|TRBD2|TRBJ2-7
CASSQLAGGSDEQYF
TGTGCCAGCAGTCAACTAGCGGGAGGCTCGGACGAGCAGTACTTC
>.|TRBV2|.|TRBJ2-7
CASSDNWPGSYEQYF
TGTGCCAGCAGTGACAACTGGCCAGGGTCCTACGAGCAGTACTTC
>.|TRBV2|.|TRBJ2-5
CASSDFAGSKETQYF
TGTGCCAGCAGTGATTTCGCGGGTTCTAAAGAGACCCAGTACTTC
>.|TRBV6-5|.|TRBJ2-1
CASSKRGEINNEQFF
TGTGCCAGCAGTAAAAGAGGGGAGATTAACAATGAGCAGTTCTTC
>.|TRBV6-1|TRBD2|TRBJ2-7
CATRTSGTYEQYF
TGTGCCACCAGGACTAGCGGCACCTACGAGCAGTACTTC
>.|TRBV7-3|.|TRBJ2-2
CASSPSLGGELFF
TGTGCCAGCAGCCCCTCCTTAGGCGGGGAGCTGTTTTTT
>.|TRBV4-1|TRBD2|TRBJ2-7
CASSQSPFVSISGRGASYEQYF
TGCGCCAGCAGCCAGAGCCCATTTGTCTCAATTAGCGGGAGAGGAGCGTCCTACGAGCAGTACTTC
>once|TRBV2|.|TRBJ2-5
CASRGGAYQETQYF
TGTGCCAGCAGGGGGGGGGCGTACCAAGAGACCCAGTACTTC
>.|TRBV27|TRBD1|TRBJ1-1
CASSPWTGRDTEAFF
TGTGCCAGCAGTCCGTGGACAGGTCGCGACACTGAAGCTTTCTTT
>.|TRBV11-2|TRBD2|TRBJ2-1
CASQTPPGTSVDHEQFF
TGTGCCAGCCAAACCCCCCCCGGGACTAGCGTCGACCATGAGCAGTTCTTC
>few|TRBV5-6|TRBD1|TRBJ1-5
CASSAGQGGNQPQHF
TGTGCCAGCAGCGCCGGACAGGGGGGGAATCAGCCCCAGCATTTT
>.|TRBV4-1|.|TRBJ2-1
CASSPLLGANEQFF
TGCGCCAGCAGCCCCCTTTTGGGGGCTAATGAGCAGTTCTTC
>.|TRBV15|TRBD1|TRBJ1-1
CATSSTAHRGVGNTEAFF
TGTGCCACCAGCAGCACGGCCCACAGGGGGGTAGGGAACACTGAAGCTTTCTTT
>.|TRBV7-2|TRBD1|TRBJ2-7
CASSLARQGARSEQYF
TGTGCCAGCAGCTTAGCCCGACAGGGGGCGAGGTCCGAGCAGTACTTC
>.|TRBV11-3|.|TRBJ2-7
CASSPRFTYEQYF
TGTGCCAGCAGCCCCCGGTTTACCTACGAGCAGTACTTC
>.|TRBV7-2|TRBD2|TRBJ2-3
CASSFSGGTSGNTQYF
TGTGCCAGCAGCTTTTCAGGGGGGACTAGCGGGAACACGCAGTATTTT
>.|TRBV4-3|.|TRBJ2-7
CASSQGSGTYEQYF
TGCGCCAGCAGCCAAGGAAGCGGTACCTACGAGCAGTACTTC
>.|TRBV7-9|.|TRBJ1-1
CASSLDGGYGGGGTEAFF
TGTGCCAGCAGCTTAGATGGGGGATATGGGGGCGGAGGCACTGAAGCTTTCTTT
>.|TRBV7-2|.|TRBJ2-1
CASSLALSQYNEQFF
TGTGCCAGCAGCTTAGCGCTTTCTCAATACAATGAGCAGTTCTTC
>few|TRBV5-6|.|TRBJ2-5
CASSLTTQETQYF
TGTGCCAGCAGCTTGACGACTCAAGAGACCCAGTACTTC
>.|TRBV7-9|.|TRBJ1-2
CASSYTLANYGYTF
TGTGCCAGCAGTTATACATTGGCTAACTATGGCTACACCTTC
>.|TRBV5-6|.|TRBJ2-5
CASTKVGETQYF
TGTGCCAGCACCAAAGTGGGTGAGACCCAGTACTTC
>.|TRBV19|TRBD1|TRBJ2-3
CASSKGAGLHLTDTQYF
TGTGCCAGTAGTAAGGGGGCAGGACTTCACCTCACAGATACGCAGTATTTT
>.|TRBV28|.|TRBJ1-2
CASSAQTGFLRYTF
TGTGCCAGCAGTGCACAAACAGGCTTTTTACGCTACACCTTC
>few|TRBV27|TRBD1|TRBJ2-3
CASSRQGITDTQYF
TGTGCCAGCAGTCGACAGGGTATAACAGATACGCAGTATTTT
>.|TRBV25-1|TRBD2|TRBJ2-1
CASSGTSVRQFF
TGTGCCAGCAGCGGGACTAGTGTTCGGCAGTTCTTC
>.|TRBV10-3|TRBD2|TRBJ2-1
CATTKGLDGDEQFF
TGTGCCACCACCAAGGGACTAGATGGGGATGAGCAGTTCTTC
>.|TRBV7-9|TRBD2|TRBJ2-2
CASNSLDQLAGFLGELFF
TGTGCCAGCAACTCCTTGGACCAGCTAGCGGGTTTTCTCGGGGAGCTGTTTTTT
>.|TRBV2|.|TRBJ2-7
CASSSQFSYEQYF
TGTGCCAGCAGCTCCCAGTTTTCCTACGAGCAGTACTTC